This T cell receptor beta chain originates from a study of T cells in Graves' hyperthyroidism and ophthalmopathy. Study results and caveats: Ophthalmopathy, as predicted by the model, came a median roughly 6.5 months after the prediction. Ophthalmopathy was told apart from stable hyperthyroidism by a 13 V-J model. Blood also carried most thyroid clonotypes expanded above 0.001.

Patients showing uncontrolled infection, other autoimmune disease, pregnancy or lactation were ineligible. RNA transcripts provided the source from which TCR beta CDR3 regions were amplified. Carried out on the TCR CDR3, a first-round RT-PCR used the HTBI primer set. TCRdb re-called the multiplex PCR reads through MiXCR, storing one row per CDR3 protein. The sample lists around 620,000 distinct CDR3 sequences; under 60% were seen once. The CDR3 covers 13 residues. Germline CDR1 reads SGHTA; CDR2 reads FQGTGA. Of note for this clonotype: Antigen: not known.

This TCR derives from an adult woman with Graves' disease, either hyperthyroidism or ophthalmopathy (not recorded which). Sample: peripheral blood or thyroid tissue (not recorded which). This chain links TRBV7-3 with TRBJ1-1; D gene unclear. The CDR3 nucleotides read TGTGCTAGAAGCGCTCGGGGTGACACTGAAGCTTTCTTT. This codes for CARSARGDTEAFF.